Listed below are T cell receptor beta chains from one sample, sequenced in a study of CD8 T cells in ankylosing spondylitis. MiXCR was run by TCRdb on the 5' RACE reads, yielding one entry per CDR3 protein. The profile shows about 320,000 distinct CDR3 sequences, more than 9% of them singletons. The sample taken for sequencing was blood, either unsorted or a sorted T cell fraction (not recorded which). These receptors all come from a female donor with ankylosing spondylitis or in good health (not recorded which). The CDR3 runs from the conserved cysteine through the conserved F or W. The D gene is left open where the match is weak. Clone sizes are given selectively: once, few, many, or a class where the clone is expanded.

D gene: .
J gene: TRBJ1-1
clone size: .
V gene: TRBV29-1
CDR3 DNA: TGCAGCGTTGATTGGCAGCTTGAAGCTTTCTTT
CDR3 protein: CSVDWQLEAFF

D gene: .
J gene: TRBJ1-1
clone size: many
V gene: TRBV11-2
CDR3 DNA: TGTGCCAGCAGCTTTATGGGGGGCTCGAACACTGAAGCTTTCTTT
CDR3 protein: CASSFMGGSNTEAFF

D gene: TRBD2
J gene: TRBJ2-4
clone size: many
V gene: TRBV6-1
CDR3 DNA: TGTGCCAGCAGTGAAGGGGTAGCGGGATCCAAAAACATTCAGTACTTC
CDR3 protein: CASSEGVAGSKNIQYF

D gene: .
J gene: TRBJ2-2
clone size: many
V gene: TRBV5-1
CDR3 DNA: TGCGCCAGCAGCTTGGATGCTAGCGTCAACACCGGGGAGCTGTTTTTT
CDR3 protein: CASSLDASVNTGELFF

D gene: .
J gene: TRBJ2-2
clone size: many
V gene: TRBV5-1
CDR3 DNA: TGCGCCAGCAGAGTGGACAGAGCCGGGGAGCTGTTTTTT
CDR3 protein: CASRVDRAGELFF

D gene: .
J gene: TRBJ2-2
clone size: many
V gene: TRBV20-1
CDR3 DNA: TGCAGTGCTAGTAGGGGGGGCAACACCGGGGAGCTGTTTTTT
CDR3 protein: CSASRGGNTGELFF

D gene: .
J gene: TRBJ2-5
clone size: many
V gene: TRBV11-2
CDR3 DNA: TGTGCCAGCAGCTTAGATCTCAAGGAGACCCAGTACTTC
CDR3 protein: CASSLDLKETQYF

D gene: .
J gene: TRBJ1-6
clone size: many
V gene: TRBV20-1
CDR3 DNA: TGCAGTGCTAGAGGGCCGGCAGATTCACCCCTCCACTTT
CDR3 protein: CSARGPADSPLHF

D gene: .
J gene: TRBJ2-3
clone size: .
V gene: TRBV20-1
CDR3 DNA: TGCAGTGCTAGCCAGATTGGGGAAGATACGCAGTATTTT
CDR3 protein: CSASQIGEDTQYF

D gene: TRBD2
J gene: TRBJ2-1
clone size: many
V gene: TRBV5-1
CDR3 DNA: TGCGCCAGCAGATCCTCCGGGACTAGCCACAATGAGCAGTTCTTC
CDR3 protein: CASRSSGTSHNEQFF

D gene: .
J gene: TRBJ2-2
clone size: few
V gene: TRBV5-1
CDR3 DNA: TGCGCCAGCAGCTTGGAGGCAGGGAGCGCCGGGGAGCTGTTTTTT
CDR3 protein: CASSLEAGSAGELFF

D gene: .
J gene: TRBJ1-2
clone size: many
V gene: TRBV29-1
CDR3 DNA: TGCAGCGTCATTATTAATTGGGGTTTGGGTGGCTACACCTTC
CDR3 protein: CSVIINWGLGGYTF

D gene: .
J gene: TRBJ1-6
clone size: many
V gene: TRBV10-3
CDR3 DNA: TGTGCCATCAGACAACAGGGCAGTAATTCACCCCTCCACTTT
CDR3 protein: CAIRQQGSNSPLHF